A single sample is the source of the 9 T cell receptor beta chains below, sequenced in a study of blood T cell repertoires in COVID-19. Produced via immunoSEQ multiplex PCR; TCRdb's table is partial and in-frame only. This sample has approximately 190,000 clones, with roughly 80% found just once. The source material was peripheral blood. The receptor source for this set is an older woman with COVID-19, enrolled during active disease.

The genes are TRBV14 and TRBJ1-1; D remains unclear. Looked up from germline, CDR1 is SGHDN and CDR2 is FVKESK. The CDR3 runs 13 residues. V was trimmed by 2 bases and J by 2 bases, leaving 6 bases between them. The CDR3 DNA is TGTGCCAGCAGCCAAAAAACAAACACTGAAGCTTTCTTT. Its protein is CASSQKTNTEAFF.

The chain is built from TRBV3-1 (or the pseudogene TRBV3-2) and TRBJ2-7, with 7 bases fitting TRBD2. CDR1 and CDR2 (germline): LGHDT, YNNKEL (reference sequence). This CDR3 spans 16 amino acids. V was clipped by 2 bases and J by 0 bases; unmatched bases: 7. The chain's CDR3 is CASSQNLAASSYEQYF. The CDR3 DNA follows: TGTGCCAGCAGCCAAAACCTAGCGGCAAGCTCCTACGAGCAGTACTTC.

V and J are TRBV12-3 or TRBV12-4 and TRBJ1-6; D gene ambiguous. V lost 6 bases, J lost 12 bases, and 12 bases lay in between. The CDR3 has 12 amino acids. CDR3 DNA: TGTGCCAGCAGAACGGGGATCGAACCCCTCCACTTT. The encoded protein is CASRTGIEPLHF.

This clone was counted between two and nine times. The J gene is TRBJ2-7, the V gene TRBV6-2 or TRBV6-3; 10 bases match TRBD2. Germline V gene lookup returns CDR1 MNHEY and CDR2 SVGEGT. The junction had 5 bases not matched to a gene; V was cut back by 2 bases and J by 7 bases. The CDR3 totals 14 residues. The CDR3 DNA reads as TGTGCCAGCAGTTACCGGCTAGCGGGGGAGGAGCAGTACGTC. Its protein product is CASSYRLAGEEQYV.

The V call is TRBV30, the J call TRBJ2-1; 9 nucleotides align to TRBD2. CDR3 length equals 17 residues. The germline CDR1 and CDR2 sequences are GTSNPN and SVGIG (reference sequence). V shed 1 base, J shed 4 bases, and the junction held 11 bases outside the gene matches. The CDR3 protein is CAWSGNSGSRWYNEQFF. As DNA, the CDR3 is TGTGCCTGGAGTGGGAATAGCGGGAGCCGTTGGTACAATGAGCAGTTCTTC. The variable domain in full, completed from reference TRBV30 and TRBJ2-1, reads SQTIHQWPATLVQPVGSPLSLECTVEGTSNPNLYWYRQAAGRGLQLLFYSVGIGQISSEVPQNLSASRPQDRQFILSSKKLLLSDSGFYLCAWSGNSGSRWYNEQFFGPGTRLTVL.

V is TRBV5-1 and J is TRBJ2-1, with no clear D. The V end lost 5 bases, the J end lost 0 bases, and 12 bases lay between the germline ends. CDR3 length equals 15 residues. CDR1 is SGHRS, CDR2 YFSETQ, per germline. DNA for the CDR3: TGCGCCAGCAGTCCCAGGCCCAGCTCCTACAATGAGCAGTTCTTC. It is translated as CASSPRPSSYNEQFF. Using reference TRBV5-1 and TRBJ2-1 for the parts outside the CDR3, the full variable domain is KAGVTQTPRYLIKTRGQQVTLSCSPISGHRSVSWYQQTPGQGLQFLFEYFSETQRNKGNFPGRFSGRQFSNSRSEMNVSTLELGDSALYLCASSPRPSSYNEQFFGPGTRLTVL.

This clone was detected only once. The chain links TRBV6-5 to TRBJ2-3; TRBD2 might be the D (7 bases). CDR1 is MNHEY and CDR2 is SVGAGI in the germline V gene. This CDR3 comprises 16 residues. V gave up 0 bases and J gave up 3 bases, with 13 bases separating them. Written as DNA, the CDR3 is TGTGCCAGCAGTTACTCGAGGGGGGGCGGGACAGATACGCAGTATTTT. Translated, it gives CASSYSRGGGTDTQYF.

This clone was picked up a small number of times. The J gene is TRBJ1-1, the V gene TRBV4-2; 8 bases fit TRBD1. V was pared by 0 bases and J by 1 base, with 1 base of the junction left unmatched. The CDR3 consists of 15 residues. Germline V gene data show CDR1 as LGHNA and CDR2 as YNFKEQ. The CDR3 DNA reads TGTGCCAGCAGCCAAGAGCAGGGGGCGAACACTGAAGCTTTCTTT. Translated: CASSQEQGANTEAFF.

The chain carries TRBV9 and TRBJ2-1, with TRBD2 as a possible D gene (6 bases). The CDR3 has 16 amino acids. In germline, CDR1 is SGDLS, CDR2 YYNGEE. V shed 4 bases and J shed 0 bases, with 14 bases lying between them. In DNA form, the CDR3 reads TGTGCCAGCAGCCTCGGGACTCCGAGCTCCTACAATGAGCAGTTCTTC. It yields the protein CASSLGTPSSYNEQFF.